The clone carrying this T cell receptor (beta chain) appeared a few times. The antigen is unknown. The source of the sample is a study of response to subunit inactivated influenza vaccine. Overall study findings and caveats: New T cells are recruited in small numbers by each seasonal influenza vaccination, according to the authors' suggestion.

V was shortened by 4 bases and J by 8 bases, with 15 bases between the two germline ends. This CDR3 has 13 residues. Germline assignment: CDR1 SGHNT and CDR2 YYREEE (reference sequence). TCRdb passed the RT-PCR reads through MiXCR, listing each CDR3 protein once. This table holds some 500,000 distinct CDR3 sequences, around 13% found once. The sample was PBMCs from blood, taken 40 to 50 days after vaccination. This TCR was recovered from a man aged 45-60 years who received an inactivated influenza vaccine. This chain joins TRBV5-4 and TRBJ1-2; D possibly corresponds to TRBD1 (6 bases). The DNA of the CDR3 is TGTGCCAGCAGCGACACCGGGACATACGGCTACACCTTC. The encoded protein is CASSDTGTYGYTF.